Shown below are 25 T cell receptor beta chains from a single sample sequenced in a study of T-cell reconstitution after alpha-beta-depleted transplantation in children (dated by TCRdb to the mid-2010s). The library was made by PCR. The sequencer listed for this sample is Illumina HiSeq 2500. To normalize quantification of the TCRbeta repertoire, the TCR libraries were built with molecular barcoding that relied on unique molecular identifiers. TCRdb redid the processing of the public reads, applying fastp at Q25 and MiXCR, and retained in-frame beta chains. Entries are consolidated by CDR3 protein sequence, retaining the most common genes and DNA. The sample includes about 500,000 distinct CDR3 sequences, with roughly 33% observed a single time. The ten most abundant clones make up 2% to 2.5% of the sample. The sequencing used PBMCs from the stem cell graft donor, collected from the stem cell graft. Every receptor here comes from a human donor who donated a stem cell graft to a child with aplastic anemia.

This clonotype was seen a handful of times. The gene calls are TRBV14 and TRBJ1-1, with D uncertain. V lost 1 base, J lost 2 bases, and 8 bases lay in between. Per the germline V gene, CDR1 is SGHDN and CDR2 is FVKESK. The CDR3 is made up of 14 amino acids. CDR3: CASSQAGFNTEAFF. The DNA of the CDR3 is TGTGCCAGCAGCCAAGCCGGGTTTAACACTGAAGCTTTCTTT.

This chain connects TRBV20-1 to TRBJ2-1; D remains unclear. CDR1 and CDR2 (germline): DFQATT, SNEGSKA (reference sequence). This CDR3 has 13 amino acids. V lost 2 bases, J lost 5 bases, and 10 bases lay in between. The CDR3 spells CSARPTGHNEQFF. CDR3 in DNA: TGCAGTGCTAGACCCACTGGCCACAATGAGCAGTTCTTC.

This rearrangement joins TRBV18 to TRBJ1-1; D remains ambiguous. CDR1 and CDR2 (germline): KGHSH, LQKENI. The V end lost 4 bases, the J end lost 4 bases, and 10 bases lay between the germline ends. The CDR3 covers 13 residues. CDR3 sequence: CASSLPGGTEAFF. Written as DNA, the CDR3 is TGTGCCAGCTCACTTCCAGGTGGCACTGAAGCTTTCTTT. The full variable domain, completed using reference TRBV18 and TRBJ1-1, is NAGVMQNPRHLVRRRGQEARLRCSPMKGHSHVYWYRQLPEEGLKFMVYLQKENIIDESGMPKERFSAEFPKEGPSILRIQQVVRGDSAAYFCASSLPGGTEAFFGQGTRLTVV.

In its sample, this clonotype was seen a few times. This chain connects TRBV6-2 or TRBV6-3 to TRBJ2-1, with D possibly TRBD1 on 5 matching bases. Germline lookup yields CDR1 MNHEY and CDR2 SVGEGT. This CDR3 is 14 amino acids long. Trimming stripped 2 bases from V and 3 bases from J, with 8 bases between. Written as DNA, the CDR3 is TGTGCCAGCAGTTACGGGGCGCACTACAATGAGCAGTTCTTC. The encoded protein is CASSYGAHYNEQFF.

The sample holds a few counts of this clonotype. This chain uses TRBV24-1 with TRBJ2-7; tentative D call: TRBD1 (5 bases). Germline-derived CDR1 and CDR2 are KGHDR and SFDVKD. This CDR3 is 15 amino acids long. Trimming removed 3 bases from V and 2 bases from J, with 13 bases in between. The CDR3 nucleotides are TGTGCCACCAGTGATGGGCCACAGGAAACCTACGAGCAGTACGTC. Its protein product is CATSDGPQETYEQYV.

This clonotype appeared a few times. The V and J genes are TRBV5-1 and TRBJ2-5, with TRBD2 identical over 14 bases. V shed 4 bases and J 7 bases; nucleotides not matched to a gene: 6. Germline CDR1 SGHRS, CDR2 YFSETQ. The CDR3 is 15 residues long. The CDR3 here is CASSLGTSGSGTQYF. The CDR3 DNA reads as TGCGCCAGCAGCCTCGGGACTAGCGGGAGTGGGACCCAGTACTTC.

This chain joins TRBV7-2 and TRBJ2-1; TRBD2 matches 8 bases. The J segment lost 8 bases and the V segment lost 7 bases, leaving 13 bases of the junction unmatched. There are 15 residues in the CDR3. Germline loops: CDR1 SGHTA, CDR2 FQGNSA. The CDR3 DNA reads as TGTGCCAGCACCCAAGCGGGAGAGAGTGGCTATGAGCAGTTCTTC. Its protein product is CASTQAGESGYEQFF.

This rearrangement joins TRBV12-3 or TRBV12-4 to TRBJ1-1; a weak D match, TRBD1 (5 bases). This CDR3 comprises 13 residues. Trimming cost V 4 bases and J 4 bases, with 10 bases left between them. CDR3 coding DNA: TGTGCCAGCAGTTCACGGGGGTTCACTGAAGCTTTCTTT. This codes for CASSSRGFTEAFF.

DNA for the CDR3: TGTGCCAGCAGCCCCTTATCGACACGGGAGACCCAGTACTTC. This codes for CASSPLSTRETQYF. The rearrangement links TRBV5-4 to TRBJ2-5; D is unresolved. Germline V CDR1 and CDR2: SGHNT, YYREEE (reference sequence). This CDR3 has 14 residues. Trimming shortened V by 4 bases and J by 5 bases, and 15 bases separated the two germline ends.

A few counts support this clonotype. The chain recombines TRBV5-1 with TRBJ2-1, with no clear D. The V gene lost 9 bases and the J gene lost 0 bases, with 13 bases spanning the gap. The CDR3 covers 14 residues. Looked up from germline, CDR1 is SGHRS and CDR2 is YFSETQ. CDR3 region: CATGPSFSYNEQFF. In nucleotides, the CDR3 is TGCGCCACCGGACCGTCCTTCTCCTACAATGAGCAGTTCTTC.

This rearrangement joins TRBV6-2 or TRBV6-3 to TRBJ2-5, with 9 positions matching TRBD2. The CDR3 spans 14 residues. J lost 4 bases, V lost 7 bases, and 7 bases had no gene match. Per germline, CDR1 MNHEY and CDR2 SVGEGT. The CDR3 protein is CASNWEAGGETQYF. DNA of the CDR3: TGTGCCAGCAACTGGGAAGCGGGAGGAGAGACCCAGTACTTC.

This clonotype was detected a few times. V and J are TRBV9 and TRBJ2-1; possible D gene TRBD2, 6 bases. The CDR3 sequence is 15 residues long. Germline V gene sequence: CDR1 SGDLS, CDR2 YYNGEE. Trimming removed 2 bases at V and 5 bases at J, with 14 bases between. In DNA, the CDR3 is TGTGCCAGCAGCGTCGGAGGGCCGAAGAACAATGAGCAGTTCTTC. Translating gives CASSVGGPKNNEQFF.

This clonotype was seen a single time. The genes are TRBV5-6 and TRBJ2-7; the match to TRBD1 covers 9 bases. J was trimmed by 3 bases and V by 6 bases; bases with no gene match: 10. This CDR3 contains 15 residues. Germline V gene sequence: CDR1 SGHDT, CDR2 YYEEEE. CDR3: CASNEGQGIFYEQYF. CDR3 sequence (DNA): TGTGCCAGCAATGAGGGACAGGGAATATTCTACGAGCAGTACTTC. The complete variable domain, with remaining parts taken from reference TRBV5-6 and TRBJ2-7, reads DAGVTQSPTHLIKTRGQQVTLRCSPKSGHDTVSWYQQALGQGPQFIFQYYEEEERQRGNFPDRFSGHQFPNYSSELNVNALLLGDSALYLCASNEGQGIFYEQYFGPGTRLTVT.

The genes are TRBV20-1 and TRBJ2-3, with unresolved D. Germline values: CDR1 DFQATT, CDR2 SNEGSKA (reference sequence). Trimming removed 6 bases at V and 6 bases at J, with 10 bases between. CDR3 length: 11 amino acids. CDR3 nucleotides: TGCAGTGCGTCAACGATGGATACGCAGTATTTT. Encoded protein: CSASTMDTQYF.

This clonotype was observed once. This chain connects TRBV5-4 to TRBJ1-2; unclear D gene. The CDR3 contains 13 residues. Germline CDR1 and CDR2: SGHNT and YYREEE (reference sequence). Trimming removed 0 bases at V and 4 bases at J, with 7 bases between. The CDR3 DNA sequence: TGTGCCAGCAGCTTGGAGCTGATCTATGGCTACACCTTC. Translated: CASSLELIYGYTF.

The chain uses TRBV27 and TRBJ2-7; tentative D call: TRBD1 (6 bases). Trimming removed 6 bases from V and 7 bases from J, with 22 bases in between. The length of the CDR3 is 15 residues. CDR1 and CDR2 from the germline V gene are MNHEY and SMNVEV (reference sequence). The CDR3 DNA sequence: TGTGCCAGCAGGGGACAAACACCTACGAAACGGGAGCAGTACTTC. It is translated as CASRGQTPTKREQYF.

This sequence joins TRBV6-1 and TRBJ1-5; 7 bases agree with TRBD1. The CDR3 contains 17 residues. With V trimmed by 4 bases and J by 5 bases, 14 bases remained unmatched. Germline lookup yields CDR1 MNHNS and CDR2 SASEGT. The CDR3 reads CASSGDSFTAAHQPQHF. The CDR3 DNA reads TGTGCCAGCAGTGGGGACAGCTTCACTGCAGCACATCAGCCCCAGCATTTT.

The chain uses TRBV18 and TRBJ1-2; D is unresolved. Per the germline V gene, CDR1 is KGHSH and CDR2 is LQKENI. V was trimmed by 5 bases and J by 0 bases, leaving 16 bases between them. This CDR3 is built from 16 residues. CDR3 residues: CASSAGTATANYGYTF. Written as DNA, the CDR3 is TGTGCCAGCTCAGCGGGAACAGCCACTGCTAACTATGGCTACACCTTC. Complete variable domain (other parts from reference TRBV18 and TRBJ1-2): NAGVMQNPRHLVRRRGQEARLRCSPMKGHSHVYWYRQLPEEGLKFMVYLQKENIIDESGMPKERFSAEFPKEGPSILRIQQVVRGDSAAYFCASSAGTATANYGYTFGSGTRLTVV.

There are a few counts of this clonotype. The chain carries TRBV20-1 and TRBJ2-3; D possibly corresponds to TRBD2 (5 bases). There are 15 residues in the CDR3. Germline CDR1 reads DFQATT; CDR2 reads SNEGSKA (reference sequence). V was trimmed by 4 bases and J by 1 base, leaving 15 bases between them. Written as DNA, the CDR3 is TGCAGTGCTACCGGTCTCTATAGCGGCACAGATACGCAGTATTTT. This sequence encodes CSATGLYSGTDTQYF.

The J gene is TRBJ2-3, the V gene TRBV5-8, with TRBD2 identical over 13 bases. Unmatched junction bases numbered 5, after V lost 3 bases and J lost 4 bases. The CDR3 is made up of 16 amino acids. From germline, CDR1 is SGHTS and CDR2 YDEGEE. Here the CDR3 reads CASSYGLAGVADTQYF. The CDR3 nucleotides are TGTGCCAGCAGCTACGGACTAGCGGGAGTAGCAGATACGCAGTATTTT. Filled out from reference TRBV5-8 and TRBJ2-3, the complete variable domain reads EAGVTQSPTHLIKTRGQQATLRCSPISGHTSVYWYQQALGLGLQFLLWYDEGEERNRGNFPPRFSGRQFPNYSSELNVNALELEDSALYLCASSYGLAGVADTQYFGPGTRLTVL.

This clonotype was picked up many times. The chain combines TRBV20-1 with TRBJ1-2; 9 bases align to TRBD1. Germline V gives CDR1 DFQATT, CDR2 SNEGSKA (reference sequence). CDR3 size: 14 residues. Unmatched junction bases numbered 5, after V lost 4 bases and J lost 2 bases. CDR3 nucleotides: TGCAGTGCTAAACAGGGGGCTAGGAACTATGGCTACACCTTC. Encoded protein: CSAKQGARNYGYTF.

There are a few counts of this clonotype. The chain is built from TRBV6-5 and TRBJ2-7; a weak D match, TRBD1 (5 bases). The germline gives CDR1 MNHEY, CDR2 SVGAGI. The CDR3 contains 13 residues. Trimming cost V 4 bases and J 4 bases, with 11 bases left between them. CDR3: CASSSKQGYEQYV. CDR3 in DNA: TGTGCCAGCAGTTCCAAGCAGGGATACGAGCAGTACGTC.

The V gene is TRBV20-1, the J gene TRBJ2-1; D is unresolved. V was cut by 5 bases and J by 4 bases, with 15 bases left in between. Per germline, CDR1 DFQATT and CDR2 SNEGSKA (reference sequence). The CDR3 has 14 residues. The CDR3 DNA sequence: TGCAGTGCTCGTAATGTGGGTACTTACAATGAGCAGTTCTTC. Protein: CSARNVGTYNEQFF.

The chain has TRBV3-1 and TRBJ2-7, with D hard to call. The V gene's germline CDR1 is LGHDT and CDR2 YNNKEL (reference sequence). The ends were cut back, 1 base at V and 1 base at J, with 8 bases in the middle. The CDR3 is 14 amino acids. DNA of the CDR3: TGTGCCAGCAGCCAAGTGGCGGTTTCCTACGAGCAGTACTTC. Translating gives CASSQVAVSYEQYF.

This clonotype was observed a few times. The genes are TRBV5-4 and TRBJ2-3; 11 bases align to TRBD2. The V gene end was trimmed by 4 bases and the J gene end by 6 bases; junction bases not matched to a gene: 10. The CDR3 totals 16 residues. CDR1 is SGHNT, CDR2 YYREEE, per germline (reference sequence). The CDR3 nucleotides are TGTGCCAGCAGCGCCGGACTAGCGGGTCAGTCGGATACGCAGTATTTT. Translation gives CASSAGLAGQSDTQYF.